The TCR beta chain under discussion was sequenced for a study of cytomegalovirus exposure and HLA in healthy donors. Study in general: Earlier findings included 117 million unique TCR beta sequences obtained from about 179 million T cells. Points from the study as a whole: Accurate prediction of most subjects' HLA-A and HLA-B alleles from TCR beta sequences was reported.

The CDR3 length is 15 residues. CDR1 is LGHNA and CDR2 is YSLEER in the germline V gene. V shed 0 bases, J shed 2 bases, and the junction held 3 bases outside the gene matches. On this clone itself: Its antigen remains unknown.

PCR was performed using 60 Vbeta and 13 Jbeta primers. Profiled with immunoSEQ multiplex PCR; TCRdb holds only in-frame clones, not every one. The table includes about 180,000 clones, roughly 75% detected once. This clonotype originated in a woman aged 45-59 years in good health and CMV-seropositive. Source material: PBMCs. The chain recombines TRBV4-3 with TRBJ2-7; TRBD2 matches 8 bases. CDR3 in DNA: TGCGCCAGCAGCCAAGACGGGGGGGGCACCTACGAGCAGTACTTC. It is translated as CASSQDGGGTYEQYF.